The source of this T cell receptor beta chain is a study of T cell repertoires in cytomegalovirus infection. Study-wide background: CMV infection together with matching HLA type was indicated by public TCR beta signatures.

This clonotype was detected many times. What it binds is unknown. The CDR3 loop spans 17 amino acids. With 5 bases clipped from V and 4 bases from J, the junction kept 12 bases outside the gene matches. Germline CDR1 SEHNR, CDR2 FQNEAQ (reference sequence). TCRdb re-called the reads with MiXCR, one entry per CDR3 protein. Here the sample spans some 920,000 distinct CDR3 sequences, 30% to 40% being singletons. Source: cultured CD8+ T cells from PBMCs, taken from culture after CMV antigen stimulation. This clonotype was sampled from a human donor in good health (CMV status not recorded). Some clones in this sample may be carry-over from other donors' samples. The chain joins TRBV7-9 to TRBJ1-2; 11 bases are shared with TRBD1. CDR3 nucleotide sequence: TGTGCCAGCAGCCGGACAGGGGGCCTTTTCTCTCTCTATGGCTACACCTTC. Its protein is CASSRTGGLFSLYGYTF.